This T cell receptor (beta chain) was identified during a study of graft-versus-host responses after intestinal transplantation (dated by TCRdb to about 2021). About the study as a whole: The transplants that recipients got were multivisceral, liver-intestinal, or isolated intestinal. Anti-thymocyte globulin induction was given to all recipients, followed by maintenance tacrolimus and steroids for two to four years. After intestinal transplantation, graft-versus-host and host-versus-graft alloreactive T cell clones in the graft, circulation and bone marrow were tracked using bulk TCR-beta CDR3 sequencing. To identify alloreactive clones, pre-transplant mixed lymphocyte reaction products were sequenced and compared with unstimulated pre-transplant donor and recipient T cells. The cohort enrolled about two dozen intestinal transplant recipients, one of whom was a retransplant, and a few patients without pretransplant specimens were excluded. A peak of at least 4% donor T cells among recipient peripheral blood mononuclear cells was the definition used for donor T cell macrochimerism. Samples from a few later patients were sequenced in-house on an Illumina MiSeq with MiXCR processing rather than by the commercial service. The full study reports these points: GvH clones were found in recipient bone marrow, and some of the GvH clones appeared earlier in ileal mucosa or blood, which is consistent with an intestinal mucosal origin. High GvH to HvG T cell clonal ratios were observed in the allografts of patients with donor T cell macrochimerism. Early after transplant, peak levels of circulating GvH clones were found to be associated with declines in HvG clones. The conclusions were limited by the relatively low number and heterogeneity of the intestinal transplant patients.

The CDR3, cysteine through phenylalanine, is 14 amino acids long. The sequence is cut down to CDR3 DNA, 42 bases in frame from base 1. The germline V gene encodes CDR1 LNHNV and CDR2 YYDKDF (reference sequence). V is clipped by 3 bases and J by 5 bases, and the sequence between their germline boundaries is 11 bases long. Points on this clone: Its antigen is unknown. No base quality information exists; no much larger clone differs at one position.

Explained via the paper, the time point label denotes: cells obtained before transplantation from donor or recipient. CD3+CD4+ and CD3+CD8+ populations were FACS-sorted from unstimulated pre-transplant donor and recipient cells taken from spleen or lymph nodes. The receptor library was made with the immunoSEQ multiplex PCR assay. For most patients, genomic DNA was isolated with the Qiagen DNeasy Blood and Tissue Kit and sent frozen to Adaptive Biotechnologies for TCR sequencing. High-throughput TCR-beta CDR3 sequencing of genomic DNA from most patients was performed by Adaptive Biotechnologies. Under the source paper's analysis protocol: Adaptive's ImmunoSEQ software supplied the TCR sequencing data for 15 to 20 patients, while MiXCR and VDJtools were used to process a few other patients. To correct CD4 versus CD8 sorting errors, sequences present in both subsets at a frequency ratio below 5:1 were removed. CDR3 nucleotide sequences shared between donor and recipient were removed because the origin of such sequences could not be assigned. To count as alloreactive, a clone needed at least 2-fold expansion over unstimulated cells and a minimum CFSE-low frequency of 0.002% (template counts) or 0.001% (read counts). A clone was considered mappable if detected in the sequenced pre-transplant spleen, lymph node, or MLR CFSE-low populations of the donor or recipient. Cumulative frequency of alloreactive clones was calculated as a percentage of all sequences weighted by copy number. Not all clones reach the TCRdb copy of this immuneACCESS table, which keeps in-frame sequences only. Checked studies attribute under half of the gap to unresolved V genes and leave the rest unexplained. V, J and clone size were drawn from that table, and D and trimming were deduced from the DNA. The table for this sample lists fewer than 95,000 clones; 85% to 95% of them were counted only once. Roughly 0.44% of the sample comes from the top ten.

Here the chain combines TRBV15 and TRBJ2-1; 5 matching bases give a weak D call of TRBD2. This TCR was recovered from a human donor who was the organ donor for an intestinal transplant. This material consisted of unstimulated CD8+ T cells sorted from spleen or lymph node cells, taken before transplant. The nucleotides read TGTGCCACCAGCAGCGGGGAGTCCAACAATGAGCAGTTCTTC. Its coded protein is CATSSGESNNEQFF.